The 18 T cell receptor beta chains in this list originate from one sample, sequenced in a study of tumor-infiltrating lymphocytes in primary liver carcinoma. With around 500 ng total RNA as template and a constant-region primer, TCR beta cDNA was made. Slightly modified ARM-PCR, run as three nested multiplex PCR rounds, produced the TCR beta libraries. Each of the first two PCR rounds ran roughly 9 cycles with TRBV1-TRBV30 forward and C-beta reverse primers. MiXCR, applied by TCRdb to the multiplex PCR reads, yields one record per CDR3 protein. The sample shows 95,000 to 100,000 distinct CDR3 sequences, about 63% of them seen only once. Unsorted bulk tissue (about 18-32 mg) underwent RNA and DNA co-extraction. The sequenced sample consisted of liver tumor tissue from sampling region 2. Subset defined: tumor region T2, inferior pole. All receptors come from a woman in her sixties with primary liver carcinoma and hepatitis B virus infection.

Comments on this clonotype: This may be a read error: a much more frequent sequence differs by one nucleotide. The conserved phenylalanine or tryptophan normally closing the CDR3 is absent here, so this likely arose from a read error. This sequence joins TRBV29-1 and TRBJ2-1; the D gene is possibly TRBD2 (6 bases). V was pared by 7 bases and J by 3 bases, with 13 bases between. This CDR3 is built from 13 residues. Germline-derived CDR1 and CDR2 are SQVTM and ANQGSEA. The CDR3: CSGRNGSYNEQFL. CDR3 sequence (DNA): TGCAGCGGCCGTAACGGGAGCTACAATGAGCAGTTCCTC.

Details on this clonotype: One junction end disagrees with the germline gene, perhaps due to a read error. The gene calls are TRBV11-3 and TRBJ2-1; 9 bases are shared with TRBD2. The CDR3 has 18 residues. Germline V gene data show CDR1 as SGHNT and CDR2 as YENEEA. The CDR3 loop is CTSSLGQGGRAGFNEQFF. As DNA, the CDR3 is TGTACCAGCAGTTTAGGTCAAGGCGGGAGGGCCGGCTTCAATGAGCAGTTCTTC. Full variable domain (missing parts from reference TRBV11-3 and TRBJ2-1): EAGVVQSPRYKIIEKKQPVAFWCNPISGHNTLYWYLQNLGQGPELLIRYENEEAVDDSQLPKDRFSAERLKGVDSTLKIQPAELGDSAVYLCTSSLGQGGRAGFNEQFFGPGTRLTVL.

This clonotype has just a few counts. A much larger clone differs from this one at a single base, so this may be a read error. Written as DNA, the CDR3 is TGTGCCTGGAGTTGGGGGGGCGAAGCTTCCTTT. This encodes CAWSWGGEASF. This chain joins TRBV30 and TRBJ1-1, with D maybe TRBD1 (6 bases). In germline, CDR1 is GTSNPN, CDR2 SVGIG (reference sequence). CDR3 size: 11 residues.

With respect to this clonotype: This may be a read error, as it is one base from a much larger clone. The V and J genes are TRBV5-1 and TRBJ2-3; TRBD2 agrees at 7 bases. Per germline, CDR1 SGHRS and CDR2 YFSETQ. The CDR3 loop spans 16 amino acids. Written as DNA, the CDR3 is TGCCCCAGCAGCTCGTCGGGAGGTGAGGACACAGATACGCAGTATTTT. Its translation: CPSSSSGGEDTDTQYF.

Points on this clonotype: A much larger clone is a single base away; this may be a read error. This chain joins TRBV5-1 and TRBJ2-1; TRBD2 matches at 13 bases. Germline V gene sequence: CDR1 SGHRS, CDR2 YFSETQ. The CDR3 is 14 residues long. The CDR3 DNA follows: TGCGCCACCAGCTCCGGACTAGCGGGAGCTGAGCAGTTCTTC. It yields the protein CATSSGLAGAEQFF.

This clonotype was picked up one time. Since the CDR3 does not end with the conserved phenylalanine or tryptophan, this likely comes from a read error. This chain links TRBV7-9 with TRBJ1-1; D is unclear. Trimming cost V 5 bases and J 2 bases, with 18 bases left between them. CDR1 and CDR2 from the germline V gene are SEHNR and FQNEAQ (reference sequence). The CDR3 extends over 16 amino acids. CDR3 bases: TGTGCCAGCAGCCATGCGGACCTCCGAGCTAACACTGAAGCTTTCTAT. It encodes CASSHADLRANTEAFY.

About this clonotype itself: An end of the junction does not agree with germline; a read error may underlie this. The chain combines TRBV5-1 with TRBJ1-4; maybe TRBD1 (6 bases). Germline lookup yields CDR1 SGHRS and CDR2 YFSETQ. The CDR3 spans 14 residues. In DNA form, the CDR3 reads TGCCCCAGCAGCTTGGGGGGCGAGAGGGAAAAACTGTTTTTT. Amino acids: CPSSLGGEREKLFF.

In regard to this clonotype: An end of the junction does not agree with germline; a read error may underlie this. This rearrangement joins TRBV18 to TRBJ2-5; 9 bases agree with TRBD2. CDR3 length: 16 residues. Germline V lookup: CDR1 KGHSH, CDR2 LQKENI. The CDR3 here is CASSPSWREGREIQYF. Written as DNA, the CDR3 is TGTGCCAGCTCACCGAGTTGGCGGGAGGGCCGAGAGATCCAGTACTTC.

In this sample, this clonotype turned up once. The junction does not match germline at one end; this may be a read error. CDR3 bases: TGTACCAGCACTAATCTAGTGGAGTATGGCTACACCTTC. This sequence encodes CTSTNLVEYGYTF. The chain has TRBV6-1 and TRBJ1-2; D remains ambiguous. CDR3 length: 13 residues. In germline, CDR1 is MNHNS, CDR2 SASEGT.

As for this clonotype: At one of its ends the junction is not consistent with the germline gene, which may arise from a read error. The chain is built from TRBV12-3 or TRBV12-4 and TRBJ1-6; 9 bases are a match to TRBD1. The CDR3 runs 15 residues. The CDR3 DNA follows: TGTGCCAGCAGTTTTCGACAGGGGGGCGATTCACCCCTCCACTTC. As protein: CASSFRQGGDSPLHF.

Comments on this clonotype: Likely a read error: the CDR3 ends without its conserved phenylalanine or tryptophan. The chain recombines TRBV11-2 with TRBJ2-7; the match to TRBD2 covers 12 bases. With the DNA end fitting TRBJ2-1 better, the J assignment may be wrong. CDR1 is SGHAT and CDR2 is FQNNGV in the germline V gene. The CDR3 covers 14 residues. The CDR3 nucleotides are TGTGCCAGCTGCTTGACTAGCGGGGGTTACGAGCAGTTCTCC. It specifies CASCLTSGGYEQFS.

To note about this clonotype: A junction boundary mismatches the germline segment, possibly from a read error. The J gene is TRBJ2-7, the V gene TRBV6-5, with 7 nucleotides matching TRBD1. CDR3 length equals 15 residues. The germline gives CDR1 MNHEY, CDR2 SVGAGI. The DNA for the CDR3 is TGTGCCAGCAGGTACACAGGGGCCAGGAACTACGAACAGTACTTC. Amino acid sequence: CASRYTGARNYEQYF.

As to this clonotype: A read error may explain this, as a much larger clone is one base away. The rearrangement joins TRBV7-8 to TRBJ1-3; no firm D call. Germline CDR1 SGHVS, CDR2 FQNEAQ. The CDR3 loop spans 15 amino acids. CDR3 in DNA: TGTGTCAGCAGCTCCACCACAAGTCAGGGAAACACCATATATTTT. This gives the protein CVSSSTTSQGNTIYF. The entire variable domain, with the rest obtained from reference TRBV7-8 and TRBJ1-3, is as follows: GAGVSQSPRYKVAKRGQDVALRCDPISGHVSLFWYQQALGQGPEFLTYFQNEAQLDKSGLPSDRFFAERPEGSVSTLKIQRTQQEDSAVYLCVSSSTTSQGNTIYFGEGSWLTVV.

A word on this clonotype: The conserved phenylalanine or tryptophan normally closing the CDR3 is absent here, so this likely arose from a read error. The chain links TRBV12-3 or TRBV12-4 to TRBJ2-1; D call uncertain. Between the trimmed V and J ends, which lost 1 base and 5 bases, there was a span of 12 bases. This CDR3 is built from 15 residues. In DNA, the CDR3 is TGTGCCAGCAGTTTAGTACATGGTGGGGACAATGAGCAGTTCCTC. Translation: CASSLVHGGDNEQFL.

Concerning this clonotype: The CDR3 end shows no conserved phenylalanine or tryptophan, and so a read error is likely. The V gene is TRBV11-2, the J gene TRBJ2-5; D call uncertain. Germline values: CDR1 SGHAT, CDR2 FQNNGV. The CDR3 extends over 15 amino acids. The CDR3 DNA follows: TGTCCCAGCAGCTCAGTTAACTCCTTCCAAGAGACCCAGTACCTC. Encoded protein: CPSSSVNSFQETQYL.

About this clonotype: This may stem from a read error, because a much larger clone lies one nucleotide away. V gene TRBV5-1 combines with J gene TRBJ2-3, with D uncertain. V was cut by 4 bases and J by 4 bases, with 7 bases left in between. Germline CDR1 reads SGHRS; CDR2 reads YFSETQ. This CDR3 has 12 residues. The DNA of the CDR3 is TGCGCCAGCAGCATGGTAGCAGATACGCAGTATTTT. Translation gives CASSMVADTQYF. The whole variable domain, remainder taken from reference TRBV5-1 and TRBJ2-3, is KAGVTQTPRYLIKTRGQQVTLSCSPISGHRSVSWYQQTPGQGLQFLFEYFSETQRNKGNFPGRFSGRQFSNSRSEMNVSTLELGDSALYLCASSMVADTQYFGPGTRLTVL.

With regard to this clonotype: This CDR3 fails to terminate in the conserved phenylalanine or tryptophan, so it likely reflects a read error. The rearrangement links TRBV5-4 to TRBJ2-2; maybe TRBD1 (6 bases). The CDR3 loop spans 14 amino acids. Trimming took 4 bases from V and 6 from J, leaving 13 bases between them. The germline CDR1 and CDR2 sequences are SGHNT and YYREEE (reference sequence). CDR3 protein: CASSLGTSPGELFL. The DNA of the CDR3 is TGTGCCAGCAGCCTGGGGACAAGTCCCGGGGAGCTGTTTCTT.

In the case of this clonotype: A read error is possible here, since a much larger clone lies one base away. The V and J genes are TRBV9 and TRBJ1-6; no clear D gene. This CDR3 comprises 12 residues. CDR1 and CDR2 from the germline V gene are SGDLS and YYNGEE. The germline V and J ends were trimmed by 2 bases and 5 bases, with 2 bases remaining between them. In DNA form, the CDR3 reads TGTGCCAGCAGCGTCAATAATTCACCCCTCCACTTT. This codes for CASSVNNSPLHF.